In this sample, the clone carrying this TCR beta chain turned up once. Its antigen is undetermined. The data stem from a study of a mutant IDH1 vaccine in newly diagnosed glioma. Study-wide context: Antecedent treatment encompassed radiotherapy, temozolomide, or their combination; the majority received both.

The table came from immunoSEQ multiplex PCR; TCRdb's copy has only in-frame clones and leaves some out. Of roughly 120,000 clones in the sample, 75% to 90% were seen once. The CDR3 contains 14 residues. With V trimmed by 5 bases and J by 4 bases, 5 bases remained unmatched. CDR1 is ENHRY and CDR2 is SYGVKD in the germline V gene. This sample's time point: week 11, during vaccination. In the vaccine, a single dose held 300 ug of the mutant IDH1 20-mer peptide, along with topical imiquimod. The chain couples TRBV10-3 to TRBJ1-5; TRBD1 matches at 7 bases. The starting material was PBMCs, obtained from a glioma patient whose treatment included an IDH1 peptide vaccine. The receptor was isolated from a woman aged 45-59 years with glioma. The CDR3 is CAISLQGTNQPQHF. In nucleotides, the CDR3 is TGTGCCATCAGTTTACAGGGGACAAATCAGCCCCAGCATTTT.